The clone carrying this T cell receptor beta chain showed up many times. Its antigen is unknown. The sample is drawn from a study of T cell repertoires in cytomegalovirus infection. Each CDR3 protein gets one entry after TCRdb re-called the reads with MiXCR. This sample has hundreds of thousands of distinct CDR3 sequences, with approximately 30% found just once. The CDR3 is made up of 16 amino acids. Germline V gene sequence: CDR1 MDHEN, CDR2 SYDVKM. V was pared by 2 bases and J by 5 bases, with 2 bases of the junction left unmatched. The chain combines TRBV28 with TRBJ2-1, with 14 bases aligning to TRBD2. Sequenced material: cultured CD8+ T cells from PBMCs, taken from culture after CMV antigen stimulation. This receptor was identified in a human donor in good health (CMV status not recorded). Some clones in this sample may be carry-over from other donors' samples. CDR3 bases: TGTGCCAGCAGTTTAACGGGACTAGCGGGGGACAATGAGCAGTTCTTC. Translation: CASSLTGLAGDNEQFF.